This T cell receptor beta chain was observed in a study of CD8 T cells in ankylosing spondylitis. Study results and caveats: Characteristic of ankylosing spondylitis blood, it appeared, was a TCR beta motif comprising about eight highly homologous variants. Significantly higher representation of disease-linked clones was reported for matched ankylosing spondylitis synovial fluid. Several of the motif variants were reported before in synovial fluid and blood from reactive arthritis.

CDR3 size: 15 residues. Deletions cut 2 bases from V and 6 bases from J, with 19 bases between. Per germline, CDR1 DFQATT and CDR2 SNEGSKA (reference sequence). With molecular barcodes, quantitative 5'-RACE was used to make the TCR beta libraries. TCRdb reprocessed the 5' RACE reads via MiXCR and lists one record per CDR3 protein. This sample yields approximately 300,000 distinct CDR3 sequences, of which roughly 8% are seen a single time; about 15% belongs to the top ten. Many counts were recorded for this clonotype. Its target is unknown. The rearrangement joins TRBV20-1 to TRBJ1-1; D call uncertain. This clonotype was sampled from a male donor with ankylosing spondylitis. The specimen sequenced was blood, either unsorted or a sorted T cell fraction (not recorded which). For the CDR3, the DNA is TGCAGTGCTAGACCACCTCGGACTGTCCTCCCTGAAGCTTTCTTT. Its protein product is CSARPPRTVLPEAFF.